The rows below give T cell receptor beta chains drawn from one sample of a study of regulatory T cells in long-lasting Graves disease. A single record per CDR3 protein comes from TCRdb applying MiXCR to the multiplex PCR reads. The data contain roughly 380,000 distinct CDR3 sequences, 15% to 19% of them singletons. Sequencing used peripheral blood mononuclear cells (PBMCs), obtained at new diagnosis, from a patient treated with antithyroid drugs. These receptor sequences come from a female donor with Graves disease. The conserved cysteine and the conserved F or W are not part of the CDR3 here. A clone size is listed for some rows: how often the clone was seen (once, few, many), or a class if it is expanded.

clone_size v_call cdr3_aa
- TRBV10-3 AISANTGTGGRNTIY
many TRBV27 ASSRSGYNEQF
few TRBV15 ATSREPGTFWPQAF
many TRBV28 ASSLLRGGVSEAF
once TRBV4-1 ASSQFGEIQY
few TRBV6-2/TRBV6-3 ASSSGTRSGVRQY
many TRBV27 ASSFVPGQSEAF
many TRBV10-3 AISNDRVGMNTEAF
many TRBV10-3 AISDLVRRTGERTGELF
many TRBV12-3/TRBV12-4 ASSSGVTDTQY
many TRBV6-4 ASSDRAVKSYGYT
- TRBV10-2 ASSYQGAYETQY
many TRBV7-2 ASSLPGARGSPLH
few TRBV2 ASSENLASGNTIY
many TRBV5-1 ASSPSQGANTEAF
many TRBV20-1 SAPIPGGYT
many TRBV28 ASSIRQGGREDTEAF
- TRBV5-1 ASSLLGGRNTEAF
many TRBV4-1 ASSQEGGGQRWVQY
many TRBV30 AWSGGGRAPDTQY
many TRBV29-1 SVRTGASTDTQY
many TRBV5-1 ASYPGQGNTEAF
- TRBV6-5 ASSYIITDTQY
- TRBV18 ASSPRLHSYNSPLH
- TRBV18 ASSLGGRLDEQY
- TRBV7-9 ASSLARDRTYGYT
- TRBV6-2/TRBV6-3 ASSADGRIYNEQF
- TRBV29-1 SVEGRMNTEAF
many TRBV7-2 ASSLDDSLSGRAWTDTQY